Below, 28 T cell receptor beta chains from the same sample are listed, as sequenced in a study of cytomegalovirus exposure and HLA in healthy donors. It was with 60 Vbeta and 13 Jbeta primers that the PCR ran. Sequencing was performed with immunoSEQ multiplex PCR; in TCRdb, only in-frame clones are kept and a portion is missing. This repertoire includes about 88,000 clones. Sequencing was carried out using PBMCs. The source is a girl between 10 and 17 years old in good health and CMV-seropositive.

The chain combines TRBV28 with TRBJ1-1; TRBD1 might be the D (5 bases). Per germline, CDR1 MDHEN and CDR2 SYDVKM. V dropped 5 bases and J dropped 2 bases, with 21 bases sitting between them. The CDR3 contains 17 residues. The CDR3 DNA sequence: TGTGCCAGCAGTGTCATTGGGCGTTCGGGGGGTAACACTGAAGCTTTCTTT. Translation gives CASSVIGRSGGNTEAFF.

The chain joins TRBV5-1 to TRBJ1-4, with D hard to call. Germline values: CDR1 SGHRS, CDR2 YFSETQ. The CDR3 contains 16 residues. With 0 bases removed from V and 0 bases from J, the gap between germline ends came to 9 bases. The CDR3: CASSLVQNPTNEKLFF. In DNA, the CDR3 is TGCGCCAGCAGCTTGGTTCAGAATCCAACTAATGAAAAACTGTTTTTT.

This sequence joins TRBV6-1 and TRBJ2-7, with D perhaps matching TRBD1 (5 bases). Trimming shortened V by 8 bases and J by 2 bases, and 13 bases separated the two germline ends. The CDR3 is 13 residues long. Germline values: CDR1 MNHNS, CDR2 SASEGT. As DNA, the CDR3 is TGTGCCAGCTTGGACACATTTACCTACGAGCAGTACTTC. It specifies CASLDTFTYEQYF.

The rearrangement joins TRBV9 to TRBJ1-1; no reliable D call. V lost 0 bases to trimming and J lost 10 bases, with 10 bases between them. The length of the CDR3 is 12 residues. Germline V gene data show CDR1 as SGDLS and CDR2 as YYNGEE. DNA of the CDR3: TGTGCCAGCAGCGTAGACGGGTTTTCAGCTTTCTTT. This encodes CASSVDGFSAFF.

The CDR3 loop is CSVLPYLTTWDRDSYEQYF. Written as DNA, the CDR3 is TGCAGCGTTTTACCCTACTTGACCACCTGGGACAGGGACTCCTACGAGCAGTACTTC. The gene calls are TRBV29-1 and TRBJ2-7; 9 bases align to TRBD1. After removal of 5 bases from V and 0 bases from J, the junction contained 20 bases not matched to a gene. The CDR3 extends over 19 amino acids. CDR1 and CDR2 from the germline V gene are SQVTM and ANQGSEA.

The chain joins TRBV5-1 to TRBJ1-2; unclear D gene. The CDR3 loop spans 12 amino acids. V lost 0 bases and J lost 8, with 8 bases in between. Germline loops: CDR1 SGHRS, CDR2 YFSETQ. The CDR3 spells CASSLGTIGYTF. CDR3 nucleotides: TGCGCCAGCAGCTTGGGCACAATCGGCTACACCTTC.

The chain has TRBV13 and TRBJ2-5; TRBD2 aligns across 7 bases. V lost 1 base, J lost 0 bases, and 5 bases stayed unmatched. Germline CDR1 and CDR2: PRHDT and FYEKMQ (reference sequence). This CDR3 region has 16 residues. In nucleotides, the CDR3 is TGTGCCAGCAGCTTAGAGGGACTATCCTACCAAGAGACCCAGTACTTC. This encodes CASSLEGLSYQETQYF.

Worth noting for this clone: The same CDR3 can be traced to other DNA sequences in this sample. V is TRBV4-1 and J is TRBJ2-3; TRBD2 might be the D (6 bases). This CDR3 is built from 16 residues. CDR1 and CDR2 from the germline V gene are MGHRA and YSYEKL. Between the trimmed V and J ends, which lost 0 bases and 1 base, there was a span of 11 bases. CDR3 nucleotide sequence: TGCGCCAGCAGCCAAGAGGCGGGCGGGGGCACAGATACGCAGTATTTT. As protein: CASSQEAGGGTDTQYF.

This sequence joins TRBV30 and TRBJ2-2, with a tentative D call TRBD1 (5 bases). Trimming shortened V by 1 base and J by 7 bases, and 7 bases separated the two germline ends. This CDR3 is built from 12 residues. CDR1 is GTSNPN and CDR2 is SVGIG in the germline V gene (reference sequence). The CDR3 DNA follows: TGTGCCTGGAGTGAAGGGGTCGGGGAGCTGTTTTTT. This gives the protein CAWSEGVGELFF.

This chain uses TRBV14 with TRBJ1-1; possibly TRBD1 for D (6 bases). Germline assignment: CDR1 SGHDN and CDR2 FVKESK. CDR3 length: 13 residues. Trimming pared 4 bases from V and 1 base from J, leaving 7 bases between. CDR3 sequence reads: CASSLQGNTEAFF. The CDR3 nucleotides are TGTGCCAGCAGCCTACAGGGGAACACTGAAGCTTTCTTT.

The CDR3 DNA reads TGTGCCAGCTCAGATCCTAGCGGGGGGGGAGAGCAGTACGTC. Translating it yields CASSDPSGGGEQYV. This rearrangement joins TRBV18 to TRBJ2-7; 12 nucleotides align to TRBD2. This CDR3 region has 14 residues. Germline lookup yields CDR1 KGHSH and CDR2 LQKENI. V lost 5 bases and J lost 7; bases outside the gene matches: 6.

On this clone itself: Other DNA sequences of this sample code for an identical CDR3. The chain is built from TRBV5-1 and TRBJ2-1; no clear D gene. Germline loops: CDR1 SGHRS, CDR2 YFSETQ. The V end lost 0 bases, the J end lost 6 bases, and 4 bases lay between the germline ends. This CDR3 region has 12 residues. The CDR3 DNA is TGCGCCAGCAGCTTGGCCAGCAATGAGCAGTTCTTC. It encodes CASSLASNEQFF.

This chain connects TRBV27 to TRBJ2-7, with 7 bases lining up with TRBD1. The germline V gene encodes CDR1 MNHEY and CDR2 SMNVEV (reference sequence). V lost 5 bases and J lost 2; bases outside the gene matches: 6. The CDR3 is 14 residues long. The CDR3, as DNA: TGTGCCAGCAGTCTACAGGGGCGAGCCTACGAGCAGTACTTC. Protein: CASSLQGRAYEQYF.

Turning to this clone: Within the sample, other DNA sequences also encode this same CDR3. The chain carries TRBV25-1 and TRBJ1-6, with TRBD1 matching over 9 bases. The CDR3 contains 18 residues. Looked up from germline, CDR1 is MGHDK and CDR2 is SYGVNS. The V and J ends lost 2 bases and 9 bases, in that order; junction bases with no gene match: 14. The CDR3 protein is CASSEDAVNRGLGSPLHF. DNA for the CDR3: TGTGCCAGCAGTGAAGACGCAGTTAACAGGGGGCTGGGTTCACCCCTCCACTTT.

The rearrangement uses TRBV14 and TRBJ1-2, with 7 bases matching TRBD1. V was pared by 1 base and J by 6 bases, with 14 bases of the junction left unmatched. The CDR3 covers 17 residues. The germline gives CDR1 SGHDN, CDR2 FVKESK. The CDR3: CASSQAERRGLFDGYTF. CDR3 coding DNA: TGTGCCAGCAGCCAAGCCGAGAGAAGGGGGCTATTTGATGGCTACACCTTC. Drawing the rest from reference TRBV14 and TRBJ1-2, the complete variable domain is EAGVTQFPSHSVIEKGQTVTLRCDPISGHDNLYWYRRVMGKEIKFLLHFVKESKQDESGMPNNRFLAERTGGTYSTLKVQPAELEDSGVYFCASSQAERRGLFDGYTFGSGTRLTVV.

V is TRBV6-6 and J is TRBJ1-5; a weak D match, TRBD1 (6 bases). Trimming stripped 4 bases from V and 2 bases from J, with 12 bases between. This CDR3 region has 15 residues. Per the germline V gene, CDR1 is MNHNY and CDR2 is SVGAGI (reference sequence). CDR3 protein: CASSWDTERNQPQHF. The CDR3 DNA reads as TGTGCCAGCAGTTGGGACACTGAACGCAATCAGCCCCAGCATTTT.

The chain combines TRBV7-9 with TRBJ1-4; the D gene is possibly TRBD1 (5 bases). V lost 1 base to trimming and J lost 7 bases, with 7 bases between them. CDR1 is SEHNR, CDR2 FQNEAQ, per germline (reference sequence). The CDR3 extends over 13 amino acids. This chain's CDR3 is CASSLGRVEKLFF. As DNA, the CDR3 is TGTGCCAGCAGCTTAGGCAGGGTTGAAAAACTGTTTTTT.

The chain links TRBV5-1 to TRBJ2-1, with 8 bases that match TRBD2. CDR3 size: 15 residues. Trimming took 0 bases from V and 6 from J; bases not matched to a gene: 5. Germline CDR1 and CDR2: SGHRS and YFSETQ. The CDR3 loop reads CASSLAAGGVNEQFF. Here the CDR3 DNA reads TGCGCCAGCAGCTTGGCGGCGGGGGGAGTCAATGAGCAGTTCTTC.

This chain joins TRBV9 and TRBJ2-1, with unresolved D. The CDR3 has 15 residues. V was cut by 4 bases and J by 0 bases, with 11 bases left in between. Germline CDR1 is SGDLS and CDR2 is YYNGEE. The CDR3 sequence is CASSYDSGSYNEQFF. The CDR3 coding sequence is TGTGCCAGCAGCTACGACTCGGGCTCCTACAATGAGCAGTTCTTC.

The chain combines TRBV30 with TRBJ1-6; 9 bases map to TRBD1. The CDR3 loop spans 12 amino acids. The ends lost 5 bases at V and 9 bases at J; junction bases unmatched: 2. Germline assignment: CDR1 GTSNPN and CDR2 SVGIG (reference sequence). CDR3 sequence reads: CAWGTGISPLHF. The CDR3 nucleotides are TGTGCCTGGGGGACAGGGATTTCACCCCTCCACTTT.

The chain links TRBV7-9 to TRBJ1-6; possibly TRBD1 for D (6 bases). Germline values: CDR1 SEHNR, CDR2 FQNEAQ (reference sequence). This CDR3 region has 15 residues. V lost 1 base to trimming and J lost 4 bases, with 8 bases between them. The CDR3 loop reads CASSLGTEYNSPLHF. CDR3 DNA: TGTGCCAGCAGCTTAGGGACAGAGTATAATTCACCCCTCCACTTT. Supplemented by reference TRBV7-9 and TRBJ1-6, the full variable domain reads DTGVSQNPRHKITKRGQNVTFRCDPISEHNRLYWYRQTLGQGPEFLTYFQNEAQLEKSRLLSDRFSAERPKGSFSTLEIQRTEQGDSAMYLCASSLGTEYNSPLHFGNGTRLTVT.

Here the CDR3 reads CASSLAGRGYEQYV. The CDR3 nucleotides read TGTGCCAGCAGCTTGGCCGGCCGGGGGTACGAGCAGTACGTC. The chain is built from TRBV5-4 and TRBJ2-7, with D maybe TRBD2 (6 bases). The CDR3 is 14 residues long. CDR1 is SGHNT, CDR2 YYREEE, per germline (reference sequence). V was clipped by 0 bases and J by 4 bases, with 11 bases between them.

The chain recombines TRBV4-1 with TRBJ2-5, with D perhaps matching TRBD1 (5 bases). V lost 3 bases, J lost 2 bases, and 13 bases lay in between. CDR1 MGHRA and CDR2 YSYEKL come from the germline V gene. The CDR3 has 15 amino acids. In nucleotides, the CDR3 is TGCGCCAGCAGCCAGGCAGGGTGGGAACAAGAGACCCAGTACTTC. Protein sequence: CASSQAGWEQETQYF.

V is TRBV6-1 and J is TRBJ1-6; 8 nucleotides match TRBD1. The CDR3 has 15 residues. Germline V gives CDR1 MNHNS, CDR2 SASEGT. V shed 2 bases and J 5 bases; nucleotides not matched to a gene: 2. The CDR3: CASSELDRDNSPLHF. The CDR3 DNA reads as TGTGCCAGCAGTGAATTGGACAGGGATAATTCACCCCTCCACTTT.

CDR3 loop: CASSRGRFLVNTEAFF. The DNA for the CDR3 is TGTGCCAGTAGCAGGGGCCGCTTCTTGGTGAACACTGAAGCTTTCTTT. The V call is TRBV19, the J call TRBJ1-1, with D tentatively TRBD1 (6 bases). V was cut by 6 bases and J by 0 bases, with 17 bases left in between. The CDR3 runs to 16 residues. Germline values: CDR1 LNHDA, CDR2 SQIVND (reference sequence). The entire variable domain, with the rest obtained from reference TRBV19 and TRBJ1-1, is as follows: DGGITQSPKYLFRKEGQNVTLSCEQNLNHDAMYWYRQDPGQGLRLIYYSQIVNDFQKGDIAEGYSVSREKKESFPLTVTSAQKNPTAFYLCASSRGRFLVNTEAFFGQGTRLTVV.

This sequence joins TRBV7-2 and TRBJ2-7, with unresolved D. The V gene lost 0 bases and the J gene lost 1 base, with 10 bases spanning the gap. The germline V gene has CDR1 SGHTA and CDR2 FQGNSA. CDR3 size: 15 residues. The DNA for the CDR3 is TGTGCCAGCAGCTTAGCGGCGGCTGAATCCTACGAGCAGTACTTC. It yields the protein CASSLAAAESYEQYF.

The V and J genes are TRBV2 and TRBJ2-2; 8 bases match TRBD2. CDR1 is SNHLY and CDR2 is FYNNEI in the germline V gene. V lost 3 bases, J lost 1 base, and 7 bases stayed unmatched. The CDR3 is made up of 17 amino acids. The CDR3 region is CASSDRRGVVNTGELFF. As DNA, the CDR3 is TGTGCCAGCAGTGATAGGCGGGGGGTCGTGAACACCGGGGAGCTGTTTTTT. Full variable domain (rest looked up from reference TRBV2 and TRBJ2-2): EPEVTQTPSHQVTQMGQEVILRCVPISNHLYFYWYRQILGQKVEFLVSFYNNEISEKSEIFDDQFSVERPDGSNFTLKIRSTKLEDSAMYFCASSDRRGVVNTGELFFGEGSRLTVL.

This sequence joins TRBV29-1 and TRBJ2-1, with TRBD2 matching over 7 bases. CDR3 length equals 14 residues. CDR1 is SQVTM and CDR2 is ANQGSEA in the germline V gene. V gave up 1 base and J gave up 7 bases; unmatched junction bases: 7. This CDR3 reads CSVEGPGLRNEQFF. CDR3 coding DNA: TGCAGCGTTGAAGGACCGGGACTAAGGAATGAGCAGTTCTTC.